This TCR beta chain is drawn from a study of vaccination and CD4 T cells after COVID-19. Time point defined: late sampling 161 to 241 days after vaccination in a few convalescent patients. Treatment indicated: approximately 9-day PBMC culture with coronavirus spike peptide pools or control peptides (ViraFEST assay). Positive PCR dates ranged from March to December 2020; these dates predated US Alpha, Beta and Delta variants. Millions of PBMCs went into each well for culture with 9.5 to 10 IU/ml IL-2 and about 10 ug/ml peptide pools. The CDR3 covers 12 residues. With 4 bases removed from V and 6 bases from J, the gap between germline ends came to 10 bases. Germline CDR1 is SGHAT and CDR2 is FQNNGV. With the Oncomine TCR Beta short-read assay, DNA from cultured CD4+ T cells was sequenced. Genomic DNA was drawn out of CD4+ T cells grown in culture. TCRdb reprocessed the PCR reads with MiXCR, giving one entry per CDR3 protein. The sample has about 21,000 distinct CDR3 sequences, around 46% seen once; the top ten hold approximately 13%.

With regard to this clonotype: What it binds is unknown.

This sample comprised CD4+ T cells from blood, cultured in vitro, obtained about 7 months after SARS-CoV-2 vaccination. The rearrangement uses TRBV11-2 and TRBJ2-7, with a tentative D call TRBD2 (5 bases). The TCR was taken from a human donor who had recovered from COVID-19. The DNA for the CDR3 is TGTGCCAGCAGCTCCTCGGGAAGCGAGCAGTACTTC. Translation: CASSSSGSEQYF. Drawing the rest from reference TRBV11-2 and TRBJ2-7, the complete variable domain is EAGVAQSPRYKIIEKRQSVAFWCNPISGHATLYWYQQILGQGPKLLIQFQNNGVVDDSQLPKDRFSAERLKGVDSTLKIQPAKLEDSAVYLCASSSSGSEQYFGPGTRLTVT.